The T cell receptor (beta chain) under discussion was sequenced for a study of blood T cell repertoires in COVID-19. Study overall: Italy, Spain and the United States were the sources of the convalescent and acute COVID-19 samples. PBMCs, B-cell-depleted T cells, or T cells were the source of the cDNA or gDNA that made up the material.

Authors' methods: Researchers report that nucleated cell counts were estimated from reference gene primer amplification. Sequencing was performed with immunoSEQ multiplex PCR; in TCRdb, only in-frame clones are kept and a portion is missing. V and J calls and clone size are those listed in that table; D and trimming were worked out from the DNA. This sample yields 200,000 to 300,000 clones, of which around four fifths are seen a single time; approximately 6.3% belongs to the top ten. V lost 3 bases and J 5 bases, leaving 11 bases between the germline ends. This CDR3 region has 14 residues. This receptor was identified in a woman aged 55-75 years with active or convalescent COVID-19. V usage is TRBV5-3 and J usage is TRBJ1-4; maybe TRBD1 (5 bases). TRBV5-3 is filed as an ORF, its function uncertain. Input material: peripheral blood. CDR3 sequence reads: CARSSTELNEKLFF. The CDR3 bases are TGTGCCAGAAGCTCGACAGAACTAAATGAAAAACTGTTTTTT.